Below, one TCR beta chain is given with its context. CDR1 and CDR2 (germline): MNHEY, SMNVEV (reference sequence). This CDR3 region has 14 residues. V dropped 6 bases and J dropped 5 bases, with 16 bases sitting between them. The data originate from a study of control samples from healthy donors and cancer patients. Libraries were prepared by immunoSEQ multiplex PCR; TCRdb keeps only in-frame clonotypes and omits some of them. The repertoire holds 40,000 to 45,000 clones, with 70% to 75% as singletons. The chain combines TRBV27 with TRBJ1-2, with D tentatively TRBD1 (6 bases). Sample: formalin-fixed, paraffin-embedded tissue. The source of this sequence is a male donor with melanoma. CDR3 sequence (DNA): TGTGCCAGCAGCTCGGGGGCCGGGAAGTATGGCTACACCTTC. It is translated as CASSSGAGKYGYTF.